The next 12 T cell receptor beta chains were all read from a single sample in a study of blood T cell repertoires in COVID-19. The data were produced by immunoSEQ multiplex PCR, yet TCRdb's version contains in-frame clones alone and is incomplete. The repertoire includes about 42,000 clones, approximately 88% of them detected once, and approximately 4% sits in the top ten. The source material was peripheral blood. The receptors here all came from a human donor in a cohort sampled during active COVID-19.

The chain's CDR3 is CASSSTGRNTGELFF. The CDR3 DNA follows: TGCGCCAGCAGCTCGACCGGGAGGAACACCGGGGAGCTGTTTTTT. J is TRBJ2-2 and V is TRBV5-1; a possible D gene is TRBD2 (6 bases). Germline CDR1 is SGHRS and CDR2 is YFSETQ. The CDR3 is 15 residues long. V was pared by 3 bases and J by 1 base, with 10 bases between.

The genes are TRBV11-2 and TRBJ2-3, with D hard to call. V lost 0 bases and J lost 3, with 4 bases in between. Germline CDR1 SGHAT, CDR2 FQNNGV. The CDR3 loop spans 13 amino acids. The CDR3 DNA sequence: TGTGCCAGCAGCTTAGATCCTACAGATACGCAGTATTTT. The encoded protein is CASSLDPTDTQYF.

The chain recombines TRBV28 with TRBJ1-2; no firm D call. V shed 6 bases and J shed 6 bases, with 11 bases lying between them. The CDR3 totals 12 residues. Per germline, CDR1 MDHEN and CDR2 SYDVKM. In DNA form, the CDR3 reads TGTGCCAGCAGACCTGGAGGGCATGGCTACACCTTC. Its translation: CASRPGGHGYTF.

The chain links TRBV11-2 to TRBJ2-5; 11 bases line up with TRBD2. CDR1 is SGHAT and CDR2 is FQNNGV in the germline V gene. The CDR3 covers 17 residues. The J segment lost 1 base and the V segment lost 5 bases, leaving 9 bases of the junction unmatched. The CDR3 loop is CASSRLAGSIIQETQYF. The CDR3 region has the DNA TGTGCCAGCAGCCGACTAGCGGGATCTATTATCCAAGAGACCCAGTACTTC.

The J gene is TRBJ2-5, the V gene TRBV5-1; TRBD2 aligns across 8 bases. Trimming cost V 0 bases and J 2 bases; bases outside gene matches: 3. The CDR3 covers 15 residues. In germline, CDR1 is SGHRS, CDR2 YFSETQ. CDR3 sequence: CASSLVGTRQETQYF. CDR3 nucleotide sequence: TGCGCCAGCAGCTTGGTAGGGACTAGACAAGAGACCCAGTACTTC. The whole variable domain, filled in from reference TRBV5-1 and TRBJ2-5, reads KAGVTQTPRYLIKTRGQQVTLSCSPISGHRSVSWYQQTPGQGLQFLFEYFSETQRNKGNFPGRFSGRQFSNSRSEMNVSTLELGDSALYLCASSLVGTRQETQYFGPGTRLLVL.

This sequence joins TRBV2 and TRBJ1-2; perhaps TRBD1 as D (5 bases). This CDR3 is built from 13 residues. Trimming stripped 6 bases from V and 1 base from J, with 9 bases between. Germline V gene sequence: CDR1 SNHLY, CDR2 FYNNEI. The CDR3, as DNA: TGTGCCAGCAGCCCCGACAGTAACTATGGCTACACCTTC. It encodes CASSPDSNYGYTF.

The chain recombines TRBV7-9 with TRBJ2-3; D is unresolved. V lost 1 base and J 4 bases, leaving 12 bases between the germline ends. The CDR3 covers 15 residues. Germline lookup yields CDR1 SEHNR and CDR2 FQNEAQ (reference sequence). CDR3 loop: CASSLVGLEPDTQYF. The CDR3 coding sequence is TGTGCCAGCAGCTTAGTTGGTCTAGAACCAGATACGCAGTATTTT.

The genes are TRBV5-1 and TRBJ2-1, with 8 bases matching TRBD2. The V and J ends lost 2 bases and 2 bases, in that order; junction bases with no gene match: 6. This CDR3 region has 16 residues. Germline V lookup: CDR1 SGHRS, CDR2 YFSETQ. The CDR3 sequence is CASSFFTSGPYNEQFF. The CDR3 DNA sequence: TGCGCCAGCAGCTTCTTCACTAGCGGACCCTACAATGAGCAGTTCTTC.

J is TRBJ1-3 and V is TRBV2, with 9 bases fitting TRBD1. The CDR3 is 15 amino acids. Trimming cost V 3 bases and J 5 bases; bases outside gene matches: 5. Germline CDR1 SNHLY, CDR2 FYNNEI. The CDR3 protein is CASSDAGTGRNTIYF. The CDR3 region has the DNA TGTGCCAGCAGTGATGCCGGGACAGGGAGAAACACCATATATTTT.

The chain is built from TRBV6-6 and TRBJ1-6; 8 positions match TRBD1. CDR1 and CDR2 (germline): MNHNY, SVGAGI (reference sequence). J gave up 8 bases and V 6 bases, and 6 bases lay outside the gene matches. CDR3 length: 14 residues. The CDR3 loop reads CASRDTGGYSPLHF. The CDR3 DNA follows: TGTGCCAGCAGGGACACAGGGGGTTATTCACCCCTCCACTTT.

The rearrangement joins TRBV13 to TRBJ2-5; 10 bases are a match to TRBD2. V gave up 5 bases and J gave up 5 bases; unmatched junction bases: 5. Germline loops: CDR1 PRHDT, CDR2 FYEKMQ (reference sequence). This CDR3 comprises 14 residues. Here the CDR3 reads CASSPRLAGETQYF. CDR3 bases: TGTGCCAGCAGCCCCAGACTAGCGGGTGAGACCCAGTACTTC. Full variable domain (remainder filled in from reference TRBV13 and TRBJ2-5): AAGVIQSPRHLIKEKRETATLKCYPIPRHDTVYWYQQGPGQDPQFLISFYEKMQSDKGSIPDRFSAQQFSDYHSELNMSSLELGDSALYFCASSPRLAGETQYFGPGTRLLVL.

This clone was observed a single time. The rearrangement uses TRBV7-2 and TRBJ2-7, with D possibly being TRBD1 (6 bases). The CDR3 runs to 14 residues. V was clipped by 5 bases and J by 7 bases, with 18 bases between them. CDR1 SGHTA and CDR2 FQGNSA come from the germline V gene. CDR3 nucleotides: TGTGCCAGCAGCCTGGACAGCTTCGGGTGGGAGCAGTACTTC. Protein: CASSLDSFGWEQYF. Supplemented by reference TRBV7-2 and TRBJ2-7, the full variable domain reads GAGVSQSPSNKVTEKGKDVELRCDPISGHTALYWYRQSLGQGLEFLIYFQGNSAPDKSGLPSDRFSAERTGGSVSTLTIQRTQQEDSAVYLCASSLDSFGWEQYFGPGTRLTVT.